The 21 T cell receptor beta chains presented below share a single source sample, sequenced in a study of radiation and T cells in renal cell carcinoma. The method was immunoSEQ multiplex PCR; TCRdb's version includes in-frame clones alone and lacks a portion of them. The profile covers over 90,000 clones, with 84% appearing a single time and around 7.7% taken by the ten largest. Described time point: blood 4 weeks post-SBRT, at nephrectomy. Treatment meaning: 15 Gy SBRT to primary tumor, nephrectomy 4 weeks later. Sequences were derived from blood, sampled from a patient whose treatment included radiotherapy and nephrectomy. The receptors originated from a man between 60 and 75 years old with renal cell carcinoma.

The chain links TRBV6-6 to TRBJ1-5; no clear D. Per germline, CDR1 MNHNY and CDR2 SVGAGI (reference sequence). The CDR3 runs to 16 residues. V lost 2 bases, J lost 3 bases, and 14 bases lay in between. This CDR3 is CASSYLPRRDNQPQHF. DNA for the CDR3: TGTGCCAGCAGTTACCTCCCGCGACGGGACAATCAGCCCCAGCATTTT.

V gene TRBV19 combines with J gene TRBJ2-1, with 12 bases identical to TRBD2. Germline V gene data show CDR1 as LNHDA and CDR2 as SQIVND (reference sequence). This CDR3 has 15 residues. V shed 6 bases, J shed 4 bases, and the junction held 4 bases outside the gene matches. The CDR3, as DNA: TGTGCCAGTAGCTTGACTAGCGGGGGATACAATGAGCAGTTCTTC. Its protein is CASSLTSGGYNEQFF.

The rearrangement joins TRBV25-1 to TRBJ2-1, with TRBD1 matching 8 bases. V gave up 5 bases and J gave up 8 bases; unmatched junction bases: 17. The CDR3 has 17 amino acids. Per germline, CDR1 MGHDK and CDR2 SYGVNS. This CDR3 reads CASSHLFRDRLGDEQFF. The CDR3, as DNA: TGTGCCAGCAGTCACCTTTTCCGGGACAGGCTCGGCGATGAGCAGTTCTTC.

The V call is TRBV19, the J call TRBJ2-1, with a possible D match to TRBD2 (5 bases). This CDR3 has 13 residues. From germline, CDR1 is LNHDA and CDR2 SQIVND (reference sequence). The ends were cut back, 2 bases at V and 7 bases at J, with 9 bases in the middle. The CDR3 nucleotides are TGTGCCAGTAGTATATTGGGGAGAAATGAGCAGTTCTTC. It specifies CASSILGRNEQFF.

This chain links TRBV4-1 with TRBJ1-4, with D possibly TRBD1 on 6 matching bases. In germline, CDR1 is MGHRA, CDR2 YSYEKL. This CDR3 has 17 residues. Deletions cut 0 bases from V and 7 bases from J, with 18 bases between. CDR3 loop: CASSQEGIGGLGEKLFF. The CDR3 bases are TGCGCCAGCAGCCAAGAAGGTATCGGGGGGCTAGGTGAAAAACTGTTTTTT.

The V call is TRBV5-5, the J call TRBJ2-2; D is possibly TRBD1 (6 bases). Germline CDR1 reads SGHKS; CDR2 reads YYEKEE (reference sequence). V was trimmed by 4 bases and J by 3 bases, leaving 13 bases between them. The CDR3 consists of 15 residues. CDR3 DNA sequence: TGTGCCAGCAGCCATGGGGGCGTCGACACCGGGGAGCTGTTTTTT. Its protein product is CASSHGGVDTGELFF.

The chain links TRBV11-2 to TRBJ2-7; TRBD2 is a possible D gene (5 bases). V was cut by 5 bases and J by 2 bases, with 7 bases left in between. This CDR3 is built from 12 residues. Germline-derived CDR1 and CDR2 are SGHAT and FQNNGV. As DNA, the CDR3 is TGTGCCAGCAGCCCCGGGACCTACGAGCAGTACTTC. Its protein is CASSPGTYEQYF.

This rearrangement joins TRBV10-3 to TRBJ2-5; D is undetermined. This CDR3 comprises 15 residues. Germline V lookup: CDR1 ENHRY, CDR2 SYGVKD. V lost 11 bases and J 4 bases, leaving 23 bases between the germline ends. CDR3 protein: CASQGPDDNRETQYF. CDR3 bases: TGTGCCTCCCAAGGCCCGGATGACAATAGAGAGACCCAGTACTTC.

This chain uses TRBV6-1 with TRBJ2-5, with unresolved D. The CDR3 covers 14 residues. From germline, CDR1 is MNHNS and CDR2 SASEGT. Trimming pared 4 bases from V and 2 bases from J, leaving 11 bases between. CDR3 loop: CASSAGRVQETQYF. The CDR3 DNA follows: TGTGCCAGCAGTGCAGGACGGGTACAAGAGACCCAGTACTTC.

This chain uses TRBV27 with TRBJ1-1; no clear D gene. Germline V CDR1 and CDR2: MNHEY, SMNVEV (reference sequence). CDR3 length equals 16 residues. Trimming stripped 5 bases from V and 1 base from J, with 17 bases between. CDR3 nucleotides: TGTGCCAGCAGTCCCTACCAATTTCAGGAGAACACTGAAGCTTTCTTT. As protein: CASSPYQFQENTEAFF.

V is TRBV11-2 and J is TRBJ2-1; the D gene is possibly TRBD1 (6 bases). The CDR3 sequence is 13 residues long. Germline V CDR1 and CDR2: SGHAT, FQNNGV. V shed 0 bases and J shed 15 bases, with 15 bases lying between them. CDR3 loop: CASSLDRWDTGFF. DNA of the CDR3: TGTGCCAGCAGCTTAGATAGATGGGACACGGGGTTCTTC.

The chain employs TRBV5-1 and TRBJ2-7, with 7 bases matching TRBD1. The CDR3 has 16 residues. Per germline, CDR1 SGHRS and CDR2 YFSETQ. Trimming took 2 bases from V and 0 from J; bases not matched to a gene: 8. The CDR3 spells CASSFPRGPPSYEQYF. As DNA, the CDR3 is TGCGCCAGCAGCTTCCCTAGGGGGCCCCCCTCCTACGAGCAGTACTTC. The full variable domain, with the rest looked up from reference TRBV5-1 and TRBJ2-7, is KAGVTQTPRYLIKTRGQQVTLSCSPISGHRSVSWYQQTPGQGLQFLFEYFSETQRNKGNFPGRFSGRQFSNSRSEMNVSTLELGDSALYLCASSFPRGPPSYEQYFGPGTRLTVT.

This chain links TRBV10-3 with TRBJ2-2; 12 bases are a match to TRBD2. This CDR3 has 18 residues. Trimming cost V 4 bases and J 4 bases; bases outside gene matches: 10. CDR1 and CDR2 from the germline V gene are ENHRY and SYGVKD. As DNA, the CDR3 is TGTGCCATCAGTGTGACTAGCGGGAGTTCTCTGGTCACCGGGGAGCTGTTTTTT. This translates into CAISVTSGSSLVTGELFF.

The rearrangement joins TRBV6-1 to TRBJ2-7; D may be TRBD1 or TRBD2 (7 bases each). Germline CDR1 MNHNS, CDR2 SASEGT. V was pared by 2 bases and J by 5 bases, with 31 bases between. The CDR3 spans 20 residues. The CDR3 DNA follows: TGTGCCAGCAGTGAAAGGAGGGGGTTTGTCGGGAGGAAGGGACAGCACGAGCAGTACTTC. It yields the protein CASSERRGFVGRKGQHEQYF.

The gene calls are TRBV13 and TRBJ2-3; 10 bases match TRBD2. Germline V gives CDR1 PRHDT, CDR2 FYEKMQ (reference sequence). The CDR3 runs 18 residues. V trimming: 1 base; J trimming: 4 bases; junction bases outside the gene matches: 11. The CDR3 protein is CASSLAALAGVRADTQYF. The CDR3 region has the DNA TGTGCCAGCAGCTTAGCGGCCCTAGCGGGAGTTAGGGCAGATACGCAGTATTTT.

This clone showed up just once. The chain links TRBV6-6 to TRBJ2-7, with D tentatively TRBD2 (6 bases). CDR3 length: 14 amino acids. The germline gives CDR1 MNHNY, CDR2 SVGAGI (reference sequence). The V end was cut by 4 bases, the J end by 1 base, with 11 bases between. DNA of the CDR3: TGTGCCAGCAGTTCTAGCGAGCCTTCCTACGAGCAGTACTTC. Its translation is CASSSSEPSYEQYF.

The gene calls are TRBV5-1 and TRBJ2-7; TRBD1 matches 7 bases. J was trimmed by 4 bases and V by 2 bases; bases with no gene match: 3. Germline CDR1 and CDR2: SGHRS and YFSETQ. The CDR3 is made up of 13 amino acids. The CDR3 DNA is TGCGCCAGCAGCTTACCGACAGGGTACGAGCAGTACTTC. This gives the protein CASSLPTGYEQYF. Supplemented by reference TRBV5-1 and TRBJ2-7, the full variable domain reads KAGVTQTPRYLIKTRGQQVTLSCSPISGHRSVSWYQQTPGQGLQFLFEYFSETQRNKGNFPGRFSGRQFSNSRSEMNVSTLELGDSALYLCASSLPTGYEQYFGPGTRLTVT.

V and J are TRBV5-1 and TRBJ2-3; 9 bases align to TRBD2. The V gene's germline CDR1 is SGHRS and CDR2 YFSETQ. This CDR3 spans 16 amino acids. The V and J ends lost 0 bases and 2 bases, in that order; junction bases with no gene match: 4. CDR3 amino acids: CASSLGAGGLTDTQYF. The CDR3 DNA is TGCGCCAGCAGCTTGGGAGCGGGAGGCCTCACAGATACGCAGTATTTT.

The chain has TRBV7-3 and TRBJ2-1; 10 nucleotides match TRBD2. The length of the CDR3 is 15 residues. The V gene's germline CDR1 is SGHTA and CDR2 FQGTGA. J was trimmed by 8 bases and V by 5 bases; bases with no gene match: 9. This CDR3 is CASSHLAGVVDEQFF. CDR3 coding DNA: TGTGCCAGCAGCCACCTAGCGGGAGTTGTCGATGAGCAGTTCTTC.

V gene TRBV6-5 combines with J gene TRBJ2-1; perhaps TRBD1 as D (6 bases). Trimming cost V 0 bases and J 7 bases, with 16 bases left between them. The CDR3 totals 16 residues. Germline CDR1 MNHEY, CDR2 SVGAGI. In DNA, the CDR3 is TGTGCCAGCAGTTACTCGGGAGTTACAGGGTCAAATGAGCAGTTCTTC. The encoded protein is CASSYSGVTGSNEQFF.

This clone has a handful of counts. V is TRBV6-8 and J is TRBJ2-1; 10 bases align to TRBD2. In germline, CDR1 is MNHGY, CDR2 SAAAGT. V lost 7 bases to trimming and J lost 13 bases; unmatched junction nucleotides: 4. The length of the CDR3 is 11 residues. CDR3 protein: CASKASGSQFF. DNA for the CDR3: TGTGCCAGCAAGGCTAGCGGGAGTCAGTTCTTC.